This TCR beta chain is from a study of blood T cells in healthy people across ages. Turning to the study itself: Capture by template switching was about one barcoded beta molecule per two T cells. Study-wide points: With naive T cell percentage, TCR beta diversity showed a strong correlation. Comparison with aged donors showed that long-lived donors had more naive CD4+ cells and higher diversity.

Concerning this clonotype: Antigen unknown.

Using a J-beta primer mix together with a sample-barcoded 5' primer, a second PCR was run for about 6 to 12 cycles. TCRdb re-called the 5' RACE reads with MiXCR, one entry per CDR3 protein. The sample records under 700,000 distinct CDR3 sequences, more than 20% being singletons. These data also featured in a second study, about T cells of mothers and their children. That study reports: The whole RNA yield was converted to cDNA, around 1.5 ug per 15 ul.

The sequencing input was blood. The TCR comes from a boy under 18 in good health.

The CDR3 loop reads CASSVESSGIYEQYF. The CDR3 nucleotides read TGTGCCAGCAGCGTAGAATCTAGCGGGATCTACGAGCAGTACTTC. The chain carries TRBV9 and TRBJ2-5; TRBD2 matches at 9 bases. TRBJ2-7 matches the DNA end more closely, so the J call is doubtful. Germline V gives CDR1 SGDLS, CDR2 YYNGEE. This CDR3 has 15 residues.